These T cell receptor beta chains were read from a single sample in a study of neoadjuvant anti-PD-1 for oral cavity cancer. Profiling relied on immunoSEQ multiplex PCR, and the TCRdb table lists in-frame clones only, not all of them. The profile shows about 7,800 clones, about two thirds of them singletons. The material was PBMCs, obtained after nivolumab (anti-PD-1) treatment. The receptors come from a person aged 35-80 years with oral cavity squamous cell carcinoma. Both conserved end residues are part of each CDR3. Fields, in order: D gene, J gene, clone size, V gene, CDR3 DNA, CDR3 protein. The D gene is left open where the match is weak. Only part of the rows carry a size: once, few, many, or a class if the clone is expanded.

D gene: TRBD1; J gene: TRBJ2-6; clone size: NA; V gene: TRBV7-2; CDR3 DNA: TGTGCCAGCAGCTGGGAGACAGGGGCTGGGGCCAACGTCCTGACTTTC; CDR3 protein: CASSWETGAGANVLTF
D gene: NA; J gene: TRBJ1-1; clone size: once; V gene: TRBV11-2; CDR3 DNA: TGTGCCAGCAGCGTCGGGGGCACTGAAGCTTTCTTT; CDR3 protein: CASSVGGTEAFF
D gene: NA; J gene: TRBJ2-5; clone size: once; V gene: TRBV28; CDR3 DNA: TGTGCCAGCAGTCCCCGACCGGGGGAGGTAGAGACCCAGTACTTC; CDR3 protein: CASSPRPGEVETQYF
D gene: NA; J gene: TRBJ2-6; clone size: NA; V gene: TRBV2; CDR3 DNA: TGTGCCAGCAATTACGGCTCTGGGGCCAACGTCCTGACTTTC; CDR3 protein: CASNYGSGANVLTF
D gene: TRBD1; J gene: TRBJ2-2; clone size: NA; V gene: TRBV30; CDR3 DNA: TGTGCCTGGAGTACAGGGGACACCGGGGAGCTGTTTTTT; CDR3 protein: CAWSTGDTGELFF
D gene: TRBD1; J gene: TRBJ1-4; clone size: few; V gene: TRBV7-9; CDR3 DNA: TGTGCCAGCAGCTTAGGGACAGGGTCCAATGAAAAACTGTTTTTT; CDR3 protein: CASSLGTGSNEKLFF
D gene: TRBD2; J gene: TRBJ2-1; clone size: NA; V gene: TRBV7-9; CDR3 DNA: TGTGCCAGCAGCGACCAACTAGCGGGGGGCCCTAATGAGCAGTTCTTC; CDR3 protein: CASSDQLAGGPNEQFF
D gene: NA; J gene: TRBJ2-1; clone size: NA; V gene: TRBV5-5; CDR3 DNA: TGTGCCAGCAGCAGCGACTGGGATAATTACAATGAGCAGTTCTTC; CDR3 protein: CASSSDWDNYNEQFF
D gene: NA; J gene: TRBJ2-5; clone size: NA; V gene: TRBV6-1; CDR3 DNA: TGTGCCAGCAGTGAAGCGGGGGGGACGGGGGGCGAGACCCAGTACTTC; CDR3 protein: CASSEAGGTGGETQYF
D gene: NA; J gene: TRBJ2-7; clone size: NA; V gene: TRBV5-4; CDR3 DNA: TGTGCCAGCAGTACCGGGACACGGGCCTACGAGCAGTACTTC; CDR3 protein: CASSTGTRAYEQYF
D gene: TRBD1; J gene: TRBJ2-7; clone size: NA; V gene: TRBV20-1; CDR3 DNA: TGCAGTGCTAGAGAGGACAGGGAGCAGTACTTC; CDR3 protein: CSAREDREQYF
D gene: TRBD1; J gene: TRBJ1-5; clone size: NA; V gene: TRBV6-6; CDR3 DNA: TGTGCCAGCAGTCCAGGGGGAAATCTAGCCATCAGCAACCAGCATTTT; CDR3 protein: CASSPGGNLAISNQHF
D gene: NA; J gene: TRBJ1-2; clone size: few; V gene: TRBV9; CDR3 DNA: TGTGCCAGCACCCCAGCGGGGAGCTCCTTTGGCTACACCTTC; CDR3 protein: CASTPAGSSFGYTF
D gene: NA; J gene: TRBJ2-3; clone size: NA; V gene: TRBV6-1; CDR3 DNA: TGTGCCAGCATTGGGGGCGCGGCAGATACGCAGTATTTT; CDR3 protein: CASIGGAADTQYF
D gene: NA; J gene: TRBJ1-4; clone size: NA; V gene: TRBV5-4; CDR3 DNA: TGTGCCAGCAGCTTCCTTCGGGACTCAGTTAGTGAAAAACTGTTTTTT; CDR3 protein: CASSFLRDSVSEKLFF
D gene: NA; J gene: TRBJ2-2; clone size: NA; V gene: TRBV11-2; CDR3 DNA: TGTGCCAGCAGCTTACTGAACACCGGGGAGCTGTTTTTT; CDR3 protein: CASSLLNTGELFF
D gene: NA; J gene: TRBJ2-7; clone size: NA; V gene: TRBV19; CDR3 DNA: TGTGCCAGTACTAAGTCCCACCGGGACTACGAGCAGTACTTC; CDR3 protein: CASTKSHRDYEQYF
D gene: NA; J gene: TRBJ1-2; clone size: NA; V gene: TRBV10-3; CDR3 DNA: TGTGCCATCAGTGGTAACAGGGTGAACTATGGCTACACCTTC; CDR3 protein: CAISGNRVNYGYTF
D gene: NA; J gene: TRBJ2-5; clone size: NA; V gene: TRBV14; CDR3 DNA: TGTGCCAGCAGCCAAGAGGCGGGCGCTGGGCAAGAGACCCAGTACTTC; CDR3 protein: CASSQEAGAGQETQYF
D gene: TRBD1; J gene: TRBJ1-1; clone size: NA; V gene: TRBV28; CDR3 DNA: TGTGCCAGCAGTATCCCGACAGGGGGTAGCACTGAAGCTTTCTTT; CDR3 protein: CASSIPTGGSTEAFF
D gene: TRBD2; J gene: TRBJ2-1; clone size: NA; V gene: TRBV9; CDR3 DNA: TGTGCCAGCAGCGTAGGTGGGACTAGCGGGGGTTTAGAGCAGTTCTTC; CDR3 protein: CASSVGGTSGGLEQFF
D gene: TRBD1; J gene: TRBJ1-5; clone size: NA; V gene: TRBV7-8; CDR3 DNA: TGTGCCAGCAGCCGGGACAGAAGCAATCAGCCCCAGCATTTT; CDR3 protein: CASSRDRSNQPQHF
D gene: TRBD2; J gene: TRBJ2-2; clone size: few; V gene: TRBV29-1; CDR3 DNA: TGCAGCGTGGGACTAGCGGGGGTCGGGGAGCTGTTTTTT; CDR3 protein: CSVGLAGVGELFF
D gene: TRBD2; J gene: TRBJ2-7; clone size: NA; V gene: TRBV7-2; CDR3 DNA: TGTGCCAGCAGCTTAGTTGGGCTAGCGGGGGGGCCCTCCTACGAGCAGTACTTC; CDR3 protein: CASSLVGLAGGPSYEQYF
D gene: NA; J gene: TRBJ1-4; clone size: few; V gene: TRBV9; CDR3 DNA: TGTGCCAGCAGCGTAGAGGGACGGCCTAATGAAAAACTGTTTTTT; CDR3 protein: CASSVEGRPNEKLFF
D gene: NA; J gene: TRBJ2-5; clone size: NA; V gene: TRBV4-3; CDR3 DNA: TGCGCCAGCAGCCAAGATACTTGGGGTACGGGCAAAGAGACCCAGTACTTC; CDR3 protein: CASSQDTWGTGKETQYF
D gene: TRBD1; J gene: TRBJ1-3; clone size: large; V gene: TRBV29-1; CDR3 DNA: TGCAGCGCCGCTGGGACAGCTGGAAACACCATATATTTT; CDR3 protein: CSAAGTAGNTIYF
D gene: NA; J gene: TRBJ2-2; clone size: NA; V gene: TRBV5-6; CDR3 DNA: TGTGCCAGCAGCTTCGTGCCGGGGGCCCTCACCGGGGAGCTGTTTTTT; CDR3 protein: CASSFVPGALTGELFF
D gene: NA; J gene: TRBJ1-2; clone size: NA; V gene: TRBV5-3; CDR3 DNA: TGTGCCAGAAGCTTGGCCGCGGGCTTTTGCTATGGCTACACCTTC; CDR3 protein: CARSLAAGFCYGYTF
D gene: NA; J gene: TRBJ1-1; clone size: NA; V gene: TRBV4-2; CDR3 DNA: TGTGCCAGCAGCCGACCGGCGGACACTGAAGCTTTCTTT; CDR3 protein: CASSRPADTEAFF
D gene: TRBD1; J gene: TRBJ1-5; clone size: NA; V gene: TRBV4-3; CDR3 DNA: TGCGCCAGCAGCCAAGACCCACAGGGGACAGGCAGCAATCAGCCCCAGCATTTT; CDR3 protein: CASSQDPQGTGSNQPQHF
D gene: TRBD1; J gene: TRBJ1-6; clone size: NA; V gene: TRBV7-6; CDR3 DNA: TGTGCCAGCAGCAGCCAGGGGGGAGACGCCATCTCCTATAATTCACCCCTCCACTTT; CDR3 protein: CASSSQGGDAISYNSPLHF
D gene: NA; J gene: TRBJ1-1; clone size: NA; V gene: TRBV28; CDR3 DNA: TGTGCCAGCAGTGTCAGAACTGAAGCTTTCTTT; CDR3 protein: CASSVRTEAFF
D gene: TRBD1; J gene: TRBJ1-1; clone size: NA; V gene: TRBV5-1; CDR3 DNA: TGCGCCAGCAGCTACCAGACAGGGGGCTCCACTGAAGCTTTCTTT; CDR3 protein: CASSYQTGGSTEAFF
D gene: NA; J gene: TRBJ1-2; clone size: few; V gene: TRBV4-3; CDR3 DNA: TGCGCCAGCAGCCCTCAGCAGACAGATGGCTACACCTTC; CDR3 protein: CASSPQQTDGYTF